The next 16 T cell receptor beta chains were all read from a single sample in a study of human T cells and chemical hapten exposure (dated by TCRdb to the early 2020s). What this sample's time point label stands for: patch test 2, 6 weeks after DPC sensitization. The treatment or condition tag for this specimen amounts to: therapeutic diphenylcyclopropenone sensitization with weekly scalp DPC. The library was prepared using RACE. TCRdb names NextSeq 500 as the instrument used. TCRdb handled the public reads itself, with Q25 trimming in fastp and clone calling in MiXCR, and kept productive beta chains. Each CDR3 protein gets just one entry, which takes the most common genes and DNA from the rows behind it. The sample has over 85,000 distinct CDR3 sequences on record, about a tenth of them singletons. Of the sample, around 2% is held by the ten largest clones. Material: whole blood, obtained in connection with sensitization to the hapten diphenylcyclopropenone (DPC). The receptors were gathered from a woman aged 40 to 49 with alopecia areata. Some clones in this sample may be carry-over from other donors' samples.

This clonotype was counted between two and nine times. The chain has TRBV27 and TRBJ1-2, with 7 bases that match TRBD1. The germline gives CDR1 MNHEY, CDR2 SMNVEV (reference sequence). Trimming at V came to 5 bases and at J to 7 bases, leaving 7 bases not matched to a gene. The CDR3 runs to 13 residues. CDR3 sequence: CASSPPTGFGYTF. In DNA form, the CDR3 reads TGTGCCAGCAGTCCCCCGACAGGGTTTGGCTACACCTTC.

This chain connects TRBV4-2 to TRBJ2-7; 11 nucleotides agree with TRBD2. The length of the CDR3 is 15 residues. Germline V lookup: CDR1 LGHNA, CDR2 YNFKEQ. Losses at the gene ends were 0 bases for V and 9 bases for J; bases not matched to a gene: 7. The CDR3 is CASSQEASGRRGQYF. CDR3 nucleotide sequence: TGTGCCAGCAGCCAAGAGGCTAGCGGGAGGAGGGGGCAGTACTTC.

This clonotype was observed at least ten times. The rearrangement uses TRBV10-3 and TRBJ2-1; 11 bases match TRBD2. The germline CDR1 and CDR2 sequences are ENHRY and SYGVKD. The junction had 5 bases not matched to a gene; V was cut back by 6 bases and J by 4 bases. The CDR3 is 15 residues long. The CDR3: CAIRGTSGSYNEQFF. In nucleotides, the CDR3 is TGTGCCATCAGGGGGACTAGCGGTTCATACAATGAGCAGTTCTTC.

The V and J genes are TRBV9 and TRBJ2-7, with 9 bases identical to TRBD1. V lost 0 bases and J lost 5; bases outside the gene matches: 9. In germline, CDR1 is SGDLS, CDR2 YYNGEE. The CDR3 sequence is 16 residues long. Written as DNA, the CDR3 is TGTGCCAGCAGCGTAGCCCCGGGACAGGGCAGCCACGAGCAGTACTTC. As protein: CASSVAPGQGSHEQYF. Filled out from reference TRBV9 and TRBJ2-7, the complete variable domain reads DSGVTQTPKHLITATGQRVTLRCSPRSGDLSVYWYQQSLDQGLQFLIQYYNGEERAKGNILERFSAQQFPDLHSELNLSSLELGDSALYFCASSVAPGQGSHEQYFGPGTRLTVT.

The chain uses TRBV12-3 or TRBV12-4 and TRBJ2-3; either TRBD1 or TRBD2 may supply D (6 bases each). The CDR3 sequence is 17 residues long. V lost 1 base, J lost 2 bases, and 16 bases lay in between. CDR3 DNA: TGTGCCAGCAGTTTAGGAGGAAGCAGGGGACTCACAGATACGCAGTATTTT. It translates to CASSLGGSRGLTDTQYF.

This clonotype was seen at least ten times. The chain couples TRBV7-6 to TRBJ2-2, with 9 bases that match TRBD2. Germline V gene sequence: CDR1 SGHVS, CDR2 FNYEAQ. Trimming took 4 bases from V and 5 from J; bases not matched to a gene: 2. The CDR3 is 14 residues long. Here the CDR3 reads CASSSGLATGELFF. The CDR3 DNA reads as TGTGCCAGCAGCTCGGGACTAGCTACCGGGGAGCTGTTTTTT.

This clonotype was seen at least ten times. The chain joins TRBV20-1 to TRBJ2-3; 9 bases are shared with TRBD2. The CDR3 is 15 amino acids. V trimming: 3 bases; J trimming: 5 bases; junction bases outside the gene matches: 9. Germline lookup yields CDR1 DFQATT and CDR2 SNEGSKA (reference sequence). CDR3 coding DNA: TGCAGTGCTAGGGCGGGACTAGCTCAGGGAGATACGCAGTATTTT. This translates into CSARAGLAQGDTQYF.

In its sample, this clonotype was seen a few times. The chain recombines TRBV18 with TRBJ1-3; maybe TRBD1 (6 bases). The CDR3 spans 15 residues. The ends were cut back, 2 bases at V and 2 bases at J, with 10 bases in the middle. From germline, CDR1 is KGHSH and CDR2 LQKENI. The CDR3, as DNA: TGTGCCAGCTCACCAAGGACAGAAGCTGGAAACACCATATATTTT. Protein sequence: CASSPRTEAGNTIYF.

The chain is built from TRBV10-3 and TRBJ1-6; 8 bases match TRBD1. CDR1 is ENHRY and CDR2 is SYGVKD in the germline V gene. This CDR3 has 14 amino acids. V was pared by 10 bases and J by 4 bases, with 6 bases of the junction left unmatched. DNA for the CDR3: TGTGCCACCCGGACAGGGCAATATAATTCACCCCTCCACTTT. Translation: CATRTGQYNSPLHF.

This clonotype turned up a few times. V gene TRBV24-1 combines with J gene TRBJ2-2, with no clear D. The CDR3 length is 13 residues. Germline-derived CDR1 and CDR2 are KGHDR and SFDVKD. Trimming cost V 5 bases and J 2 bases, with 5 bases left between them. The CDR3 sequence is CATSARNTGELFF. CDR3 DNA: TGTGCCACCAGTGCACGAAACACCGGGGAGCTGTTTTTT.

This clonotype was recorded many times. The chain employs TRBV27 and TRBJ2-2, with 11 bases lining up with TRBD2. CDR1 is MNHEY and CDR2 is SMNVEV in the germline V gene (reference sequence). This CDR3 has 19 residues. J was trimmed by 1 base and V by 5 bases; bases with no gene match: 12. In DNA form, the CDR3 reads TGTGCCAGCAGTCCCGCTAGCGGGAGGTACCTATTGAACACCGGGGAGCTGTTTTTT. It encodes CASSPASGRYLLNTGELFF.

This clonotype occurred a few times. DNA of the CDR3: TGCAGTGCTATTCTCAGGGGCGGCACAGATACGCAGTATTTT. Protein sequence: CSAILRGGTDTQYF. The V gene is TRBV20-1, the J gene TRBJ2-3; D perhaps matches TRBD1 (6 bases). The CDR3 is 14 amino acids. Trimming took off 4 bases at V and 1 base at J, with 12 bases between the two ends. Germline V gene sequence: CDR1 DFQATT, CDR2 SNEGSKA (reference sequence).

This clonotype was detected many times. The chain recombines TRBV14 with TRBJ2-2, with unresolved D. Germline V gene lookup returns CDR1 SGHDN and CDR2 FVKESK. CDR3 length equals 14 residues. Trimming pared 2 bases from V and 6 bases from J, leaving 10 bases between. The CDR3 nucleotides read TGTGCCAGCAGCCAATTCCATACGTCCGGGGAGCTGTTTTTT. Residues: CASSQFHTSGELFF.

This clonotype was seen many times. The chain has TRBV5-6 and TRBJ1-2; D is possibly TRBD1 (6 bases). Deletions cut 4 bases from V and 0 bases from J, with 16 bases between. The CDR3 runs to 16 residues. Germline CDR1 and CDR2: SGHDT and YYEEEE. The CDR3 loop reads CASSRYDRNTNYGYTF. The CDR3 DNA reads TGTGCCAGCAGCCGTTATGACAGGAACACTAACTATGGCTACACCTTC. The full variable domain, rest sourced from reference TRBV5-6 and TRBJ1-2, is DAGVTQSPTHLIKTRGQQVTLRCSPKSGHDTVSWYQQALGQGPQFIFQYYEEEERQRGNFPDRFSGHQFPNYSSELNVNALLLGDSALYLCASSRYDRNTNYGYTFGSGTRLTVV.

V gene TRBV7-2 combines with J gene TRBJ2-3, with D perhaps TRBD2 (6 bases). CDR1 is SGHTA and CDR2 is FQGNSA in the germline V gene. V lost 0 bases, J lost 6 bases, and 7 bases lay in between. CDR3 length: 13 amino acids. CDR3 DNA sequence: TGTGCCAGCAGCTTAGCGGGGAGGGATACGCAGTATTTT. It yields the protein CASSLAGRDTQYF.

The chain carries TRBV19 and TRBJ2-1; TRBD1 or TRBD2 may be the D gene (6 bases each). Germline CDR1 LNHDA, CDR2 SQIVND (reference sequence). V lost 9 bases and J 4 bases, leaving 22 bases between the germline ends. CDR3 length: 16 amino acids. Here the CDR3 reads CARLGGSSSVYNEQFF. The DNA of the CDR3 is TGTGCCAGATTGGGGGGCAGCTCTAGCGTTTACAATGAGCAGTTCTTC.